These 13 T cell receptor beta chains were all obtained from the same sample, sequenced in a study of T cell changes during pregnancy in multiple sclerosis. Method: immunoSEQ multiplex PCR; TCRdb's copy keeps in-frame clones and lacks some. The table includes around 34,000 clones, roughly 90% detected once. Source: CD8+ T cells from peripheral blood mononuclear cells, taken after pregnancy. These receptor sequences come from a female donor with multiple sclerosis, enrolled in a pregnancy study.

This clone was seen a single time. The germline gene is not matched at one end of the junction; a read error may be the cause. In the same sample, other DNA sequences code for this CDR3. This chain connects TRBV7-7 to TRBJ2-7, with 9 bases fitting TRBD1. CDR1 and CDR2 (germline): SSHAT, FNYEAQ (reference sequence). This CDR3 spans 14 amino acids. Written as DNA, the CDR3 is TGTGCTAGCAGCCCGGGACAGGGTGCCTACGAGCAGTACTTC. Translated, it gives CASSPGQGAYEQYF.

This clone was picked up a small number of times. This chain links TRBV10-3 with TRBJ1-6; 7 bases map to TRBD1. The germline gives CDR1 ENHRY, CDR2 SYGVKD. The length of the CDR3 is 17 residues. Trimming removed 2 bases from V and 5 bases from J; junction bases left unmatched: 9. The CDR3 bases are TGTGCCATCAGTGAGGCGACAGGGCCCTGGGATAATTCACCCCTCCACTTT. Its translation: CAISEATGPWDNSPLHF.

This chain links TRBV18 with TRBJ2-7; D may be TRBD1 (6 bases). The CDR3 is made up of 13 amino acids. Germline V gives CDR1 KGHSH, CDR2 LQKENI. Trimming cost V 2 bases and J 3 bases, with 8 bases left between them. CDR3 DNA sequence: TGTGCCAGCTCACCATCGGACAGCTACGAGCAGTACTTC. Translating gives CASSPSDSYEQYF.

The CDR3 region has the DNA TGTGCCAGCACCCCCGGACAGTCTAACTATGGCTACACCTTC. Amino acid sequence: CASTPGQSNYGYTF. The chain uses TRBV5-5 and TRBJ1-2; weak D call: TRBD1 (6 bases). Germline CDR1 reads SGHKS; CDR2 reads YYEKEE (reference sequence). The CDR3 is 14 residues long. V dropped 6 bases and J dropped 0 bases, with 12 bases sitting between them. Looking up the rest from reference TRBV5-5 and TRBJ1-2 gives the full variable domain: DAGVTQSPTHLIKTRGQQVTLRCSPISGHKSVSWYQQVLGQGPQFIFQYYEKEERGRGNFPDRFSARQFPNYSSELNVNALLLGDSALYLCASTPGQSNYGYTFGSGTRLTVV.

The rearrangement joins TRBV25-1 to TRBJ1-1; 8 nucleotides agree with TRBD1. V shed 6 bases and J 1 base; nucleotides not matched to a gene: 10. The CDR3 loop spans 16 amino acids. Germline V gene sequence: CDR1 MGHDK, CDR2 SYGVNS. The CDR3 sequence: CASRAQGGLANTEAFF. CDR3 coding DNA: TGTGCCAGCAGGGCACAGGGGGGGCTGGCGAACACTGAAGCTTTCTTT.

The V gene is TRBV7-9, the J gene TRBJ2-7; TRBD1 matches at 10 bases. Germline trimming cut 1 base from V and 5 bases from J; bases unmatched to any gene: 17. Germline-derived CDR1 and CDR2 are SEHNR and FQNEAQ (reference sequence). CDR3 length: 19 amino acids. This CDR3 reads CASSLGFPRQGASIHEQYF. CDR3 DNA sequence: TGTGCCAGCAGCTTAGGATTCCCTCGACAGGGGGCGAGTATACACGAGCAGTACTTC.

This chain connects TRBV27 to TRBJ2-7; D is perhaps TRBD1 (5 bases). V lost 3 bases to trimming and J lost 2 bases, with 8 bases between them. The CDR3 contains 13 residues. Germline values: CDR1 MNHEY, CDR2 SMNVEV (reference sequence). CDR3 sequence reads: CASSFQGPYEQYF. The CDR3 DNA reads as TGTGCCAGCAGTTTTCAGGGTCCCTACGAGCAGTACTTC.

J is TRBJ1-2 and V is TRBV19; 11 nucleotides align to TRBD1. J gave up 6 bases and V 11 bases, and 2 bases lay outside the gene matches. The CDR3 has 11 residues. CDR1 is LNHDA and CDR2 is SQIVND in the germline V gene (reference sequence). CDR3 in amino acids: CAGTGGNGYTF. CDR3 coding DNA: TGTGCCGGGACAGGGGGTAATGGCTACACCTTC.

This clone was seen more than once but under ten times. This sequence joins TRBV10-3 and TRBJ2-7; D perhaps matches TRBD1 (5 bases). V shed 4 bases and J shed 3 bases, with 16 bases lying between them. The germline gives CDR1 ENHRY, CDR2 SYGVKD. The CDR3 loop spans 15 amino acids. The CDR3 here is CAISAYLAGLYEQYF. The CDR3 nucleotides are TGTGCCATCAGTGCCTACCTGGCAGGGCTCTACGAGCAGTACTTC.

The chain is built from TRBV7-6 and TRBJ2-7, with TRBD1 as a possible D gene (6 bases). The germline CDR1 and CDR2 sequences are SGHVS and FNYEAQ. The CDR3 sequence is 14 residues long. Trimming cost V 5 bases and J 6 bases, with 17 bases left between them. CDR3 coding DNA: TGTGCCAGCAGCCCGAGGACAGACGTTCTCGAGCAGTACTTC. Encoded protein: CASSPRTDVLEQYF.

This chain joins TRBV10-2 and TRBJ2-2; TRBD1 might be the D (6 bases). This CDR3 comprises 14 residues. V was cut by 1 base and J by 7 bases, with 10 bases left in between. CDR1 and CDR2 (germline): WSHSY, SAAADI. For the CDR3, the DNA is TGCGCCAGCAGTGAGTGGGGGCGCAACGGGGAGCTGTTTTTT. Encoded protein: CASSEWGRNGELFF.

For the CDR3, the DNA is TGTGCCAGCAGCCTTTTGACTAGCGGGGGGGGGCAGTATTTT. Residues: CASSLLTSGGGQYF. The chain links TRBV13 to TRBJ2-3; TRBD2 matches at 14 bases. Losses at the gene ends were 5 bases for V and 11 bases for J; bases not matched to a gene: 6. The CDR3 length is 14 residues. The germline gives CDR1 PRHDT, CDR2 FYEKMQ (reference sequence).

This chain joins TRBV6-5 and TRBJ1-1, with D tentatively TRBD1 (5 bases). Germline V CDR1 and CDR2: MNHEY, SVGAGI. V lost 10 bases and J 4 bases, leaving 13 bases between the germline ends. The CDR3 covers 12 residues. CDR3 nucleotide sequence: TGTGCCACCAGGCTCGGGGGCACTGAAGCTTTCTTT. Translating gives CATRLGGTEAFF.